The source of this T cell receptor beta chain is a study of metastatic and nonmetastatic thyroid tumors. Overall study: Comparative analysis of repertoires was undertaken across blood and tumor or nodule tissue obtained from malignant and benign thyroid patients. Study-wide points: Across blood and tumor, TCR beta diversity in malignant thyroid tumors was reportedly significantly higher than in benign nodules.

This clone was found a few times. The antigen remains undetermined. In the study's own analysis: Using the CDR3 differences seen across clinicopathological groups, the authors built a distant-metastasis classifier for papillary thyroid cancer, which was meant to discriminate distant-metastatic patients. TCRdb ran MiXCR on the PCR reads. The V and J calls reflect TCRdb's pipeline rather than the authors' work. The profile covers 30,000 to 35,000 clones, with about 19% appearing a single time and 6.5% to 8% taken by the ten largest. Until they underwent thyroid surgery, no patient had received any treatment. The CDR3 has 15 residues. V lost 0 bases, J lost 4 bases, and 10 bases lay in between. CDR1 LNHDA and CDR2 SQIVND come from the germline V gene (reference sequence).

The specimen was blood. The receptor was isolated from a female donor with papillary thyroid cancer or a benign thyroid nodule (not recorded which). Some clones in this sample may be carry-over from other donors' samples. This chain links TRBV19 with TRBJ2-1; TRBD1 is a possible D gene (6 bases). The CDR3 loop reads CASSIDGTTYNEQFF. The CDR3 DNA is TGTGCCAGTAGTATAGATGGGACAACATACAATGAGCAGTTCTTC.